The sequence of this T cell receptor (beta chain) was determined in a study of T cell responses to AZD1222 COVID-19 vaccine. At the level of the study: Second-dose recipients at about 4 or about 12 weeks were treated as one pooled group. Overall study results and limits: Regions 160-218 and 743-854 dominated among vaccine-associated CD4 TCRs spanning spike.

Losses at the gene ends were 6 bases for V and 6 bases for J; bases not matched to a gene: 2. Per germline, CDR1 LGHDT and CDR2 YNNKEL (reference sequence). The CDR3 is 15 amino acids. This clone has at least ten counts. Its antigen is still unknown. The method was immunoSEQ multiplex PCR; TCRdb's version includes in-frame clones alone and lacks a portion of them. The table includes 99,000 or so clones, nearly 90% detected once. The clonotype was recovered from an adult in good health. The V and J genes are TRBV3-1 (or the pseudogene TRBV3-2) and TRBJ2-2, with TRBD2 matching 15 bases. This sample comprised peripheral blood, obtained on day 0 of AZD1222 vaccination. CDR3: CASRRTSGRAGELFF. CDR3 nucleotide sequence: TGTGCCAGCAGACGGACTAGCGGGAGGGCCGGGGAGCTGTTTTTT.